These 29 T cell receptor beta chains were all obtained from the same sample, sequenced in a study of PD-L1 blockade in urothelial cancer. Method: immunoSEQ multiplex PCR; TCRdb's copy keeps in-frame clones and lacks some. The profile shows around 130,000 clones, 65% to 85% of them singletons. Time point in this sample: pretreatment peripheral blood. The sequencing here drew on PBMCs, taken around atezolizumab (anti-PD-L1) treatment. The receptors derive from a man aged 45-65 years with urothelial cancer.

This chain joins TRBV28 and TRBJ1-1, with D possibly being TRBD1 (6 bases). Germline V CDR1 and CDR2: MDHEN, SYDVKM. The CDR3 is made up of 15 amino acids. The V gene lost 8 bases and the J gene lost 5 bases, with 21 bases spanning the gap. CDR3 DNA sequence: TGTGCCAGCTACATTCGGGGGGGCGATCGTACTGAAGCTTTCTTT. Translation gives CASYIRGGDRTEAFF.

The chain combines TRBV6-6 with TRBJ2-6; D remains ambiguous. From germline, CDR1 is MNHNY and CDR2 SVGAGI (reference sequence). V gave up 8 bases and J gave up 1 base, with 6 bases separating them. The CDR3 has 13 residues. CDR3 residues: CASLQSGANVLTF. CDR3 sequence (DNA): TGTGCCAGCTTGCAGTCTGGGGCCAACGTCCTGACTTTC.

The chain is built from TRBV5-1 and TRBJ2-2; 7 bases are a match to TRBD2. Germline V gene data show CDR1 as SGHRS and CDR2 as YFSETQ. Trimming at V came to 4 bases and at J to 4 bases, leaving 13 bases not matched to a gene. The CDR3 loop spans 17 amino acids. The CDR3 reads CASSPLLPGRGTGELFF. CDR3 bases: TGCGCCAGCAGCCCCCTCCTGCCGGGGAGGGGCACCGGGGAGCTGTTTTTT. Full variable domain (outside the CDR3, taken from reference TRBV5-1 and TRBJ2-2): KAGVTQTPRYLIKTRGQQVTLSCSPISGHRSVSWYQQTPGQGLQFLFEYFSETQRNKGNFPGRFSGRQFSNSRSEMNVSTLELGDSALYLCASSPLLPGRGTGELFFGEGSRLTVL.

The V and J genes are TRBV19 and TRBJ2-7; 9 bases match TRBD2. V lost 3 bases and J lost 4; bases outside the gene matches: 4. Germline V gene data show CDR1 as LNHDA and CDR2 as SQIVND (reference sequence). The CDR3 loop spans 14 amino acids. The CDR3 loop reads CASSISGSVYEQYF. The CDR3 DNA is TGTGCCAGTAGTATTAGCGGGAGCGTGTACGAGCAGTACTTC. The full variable domain, with the rest looked up from reference TRBV19 and TRBJ2-7, is DGGITQSPKYLFRKEGQNVTLSCEQNLNHDAMYWYRQDPGQGLRLIYYSQIVNDFQKGDIAEGYSVSREKKESFPLTVTSAQKNPTAFYLCASSISGSVYEQYFGPGTRLTVT.

The chain joins TRBV5-8 to TRBJ2-7; no firm D call. Germline assignment: CDR1 SGHTS and CDR2 YDEGEE. V was shortened by 5 bases and J by 2 bases, with 8 bases between the two germline ends. This CDR3 spans 12 amino acids. The CDR3 nucleotides are TGTGCCAGCAGTGAGGAGACCTACGAGCAGTACTTC. Protein: CASSEETYEQYF.

The V call is TRBV6-4, the J call TRBJ2-2; 11 bases map to TRBD2. Germline CDR1 and CDR2: MRHNA and SNTAGT. The CDR3 runs to 16 residues. With V trimmed by 5 bases and J by 7 bases, 9 bases remained unmatched. The CDR3 DNA is TGTGCCAGCAGTTTTACTAGCGGGAGATGTTGCGGGGAGCTGTTTTTT. Translated, it gives CASSFTSGRCCGELFF.

The chain couples TRBV19 to TRBJ2-2; 9 bases align to TRBD1. CDR1 and CDR2 from the germline V gene are LNHDA and SQIVND (reference sequence). The CDR3 sequence is 14 residues long. J gave up 5 bases and V 6 bases, and 4 bases lay outside the gene matches. The CDR3 DNA is TGTGCCAGTAGCGGACAGGGGAAGACCGGGGAGCTGTTTTTT. Translation gives CASSGQGKTGELFF.

V and J are TRBV10-3 and TRBJ2-1, with 8 positions matching TRBD2. There are 13 residues in the CDR3. CDR1 and CDR2 from the germline V gene are ENHRY and SYGVKD. V trimming: 4 bases; J trimming: 9 bases; junction bases outside the gene matches: 5. The CDR3 reads CAISGSGSSEQFF. CDR3 nucleotides: TGTGCCATCAGTGGAAGCGGGAGTAGTGAGCAGTTCTTC.

The chain couples TRBV5-1 to TRBJ2-7, with D unclear. V was clipped by 0 bases and J by 3 bases, with 10 bases between them. The CDR3 contains 14 residues. CDR1 and CDR2 (germline): SGHRS, YFSETQ. The CDR3 sequence is CASSLGLNDYEQYF. The CDR3 coding sequence is TGCGCCAGCAGCTTGGGACTTAACGACTACGAGCAGTACTTC. The full variable domain, rest sourced from reference TRBV5-1 and TRBJ2-7, is KAGVTQTPRYLIKTRGQQVTLSCSPISGHRSVSWYQQTPGQGLQFLFEYFSETQRNKGNFPGRFSGRQFSNSRSEMNVSTLELGDSALYLCASSLGLNDYEQYFGPGTRLTVT.

The rearrangement joins TRBV5-1 to TRBJ2-7; D gene uncertain. Between the trimmed V and J ends, which lost 1 base and 5 bases, there was a span of 10 bases. The CDR3 spans 13 residues. Germline V CDR1 and CDR2: SGHRS, YFSETQ. For the CDR3, the DNA is TGCGCCAGCAGCTTGTCCCCAGGCCACGAGCAGTACTTC. Translating gives CASSLSPGHEQYF.

V is TRBV18 and J is TRBJ1-3; weak D call: TRBD1 (5 bases). The germline V gene encodes CDR1 KGHSH and CDR2 LQKENI. This CDR3 spans 14 amino acids. V lost 3 bases, J lost 4 bases, and 10 bases lay in between. CDR3 residues: CASSPQGGGNTIYF. CDR3 nucleotide sequence: TGTGCCAGCTCACCCCAGGGTGGCGGAAACACCATATATTTT.

Many counts were recorded for this clone. The gene calls are TRBV27 and TRBJ1-2, with 10 bases fitting TRBD1. The CDR3 is 14 amino acids. Looked up from germline, CDR1 is MNHEY and CDR2 is SMNVEV (reference sequence). CDR3 in DNA: TGTGCGACGGCGAGAGGACAGGGGGACCGGGGCTACACCTTC. This encodes CATARGQGDRGYTF.

There are a few counts of this clone. The chain recombines TRBV2 with TRBJ2-5, with 7 positions matching TRBD2. V gave up 7 bases and J gave up 4 bases; unmatched junction bases: 3. This CDR3 spans 12 amino acids. Per the germline V gene, CDR1 is SNHLY and CDR2 is FYNNEI. Here the CDR3 reads CASILAGETQYF. The DNA for the CDR3 is TGTGCCAGCATATTAGCGGGAGAGACCCAGTACTTC.

This sequence joins TRBV18 and TRBJ1-5; 7 bases align to TRBD1. CDR3 length equals 14 residues. Per germline, CDR1 KGHSH and CDR2 LQKENI. The V and J ends lost 8 bases and 1 base, in that order; junction bases with no gene match: 5. Here the CDR3 DNA reads TGTGCCAGCCAAAGACAGGGCAGCAATCAGCCCCAGCATTTT. It is translated as CASQRQGSNQPQHF.

The rearrangement uses TRBV5-1 and TRBJ1-2; D unresolved. V was pared by 4 bases and J by 2 bases, with 12 bases between. Germline V lookup: CDR1 SGHRS, CDR2 YFSETQ. The CDR3 loop spans 14 amino acids. CDR3 bases: TGCGCCAGCAGCCCTTCGCGGCCGAACTATGGCTACACCTTC. As protein: CASSPSRPNYGYTF.

The V gene is TRBV10-3, the J gene TRBJ2-1; 8 bases are a match to TRBD1. This CDR3 spans 12 amino acids. V trimming: 5 bases; J trimming: 9 bases; junction bases outside the gene matches: 3. CDR1 and CDR2 (germline): ENHRY, SYGVKD. CDR3 in amino acids: CAISTTGGEQFF. CDR3 nucleotides: TGTGCCATCAGTACCACAGGGGGTGAGCAGTTCTTC.

This chain joins TRBV18 and TRBJ1-3; tentatively, D is TRBD1 (5 bases). Trimming left V 3 bases short and J 4 bases short, with 10 bases between. The CDR3 has 14 residues. Germline V gene sequence: CDR1 KGHSH, CDR2 LQKENI. This chain's CDR3 is CASSPKTAGNTIYF. As DNA, the CDR3 is TGTGCCAGCTCACCCAAGACAGCCGGAAACACCATATATTTT.

The rearrangement uses TRBV5-1 and TRBJ2-5; 7 bases fit TRBD2. The CDR3 contains 15 residues. After removal of 0 bases from V and 4 bases from J, the junction contained 6 bases not matched to a gene. Germline V gives CDR1 SGHRS, CDR2 YFSETQ. The CDR3 bases are TGCGCCAGCAGCTTGGCAGTTGGGGGGGGAGAGACCCAGTACTTC. This encodes CASSLAVGGGETQYF.

V is TRBV7-2 and J is TRBJ2-5, with 7 bases lining up with TRBD1. Germline V lookup: CDR1 SGHTA, CDR2 FQGNSA. This CDR3 is 13 amino acids long. Germline trimming cut 3 bases from V and 5 bases from J; bases unmatched to any gene: 3. CDR3 sequence (DNA): TGTGCCAGCAGCTTCTCCAGGGGGGAGACCCAGTACTTC. This codes for CASSFSRGETQYF.

This clone is a singleton in its sample. This chain joins TRBV4-1 and TRBJ1-1; D ambiguous. The germline CDR1 and CDR2 sequences are MGHRA and YSYEKL. Trimming shortened V by 0 bases and J by 5 bases, and 10 bases separated the two germline ends. This CDR3 comprises 14 residues. As DNA, the CDR3 is TGCGCCAGCAGCCAAGAGGGAGTAGGGACTGAAGCTTTCTTT. As protein: CASSQEGVGTEAFF.

This chain connects TRBV13 to TRBJ2-1, with 8 bases identical to TRBD2. Germline V gene lookup returns CDR1 PRHDT and CDR2 FYEKMQ (reference sequence). Trimming removed 0 bases from V and 6 bases from J; junction bases left unmatched: 4. This CDR3 has 15 residues. CDR3 in amino acids: CASSLGSGRRNEQFF. The CDR3 DNA reads TGTGCCAGCAGCTTAGGGAGCGGGAGACGCAATGAGCAGTTCTTC.

As for this clone: Other DNA sequences from this sample encode an identical CDR3 as well. This sequence joins TRBV7-9 and TRBJ1-2; TRBD1 matches at 8 bases. Looked up from germline, CDR1 is SEHNR and CDR2 is FQNEAQ (reference sequence). The CDR3 runs 13 residues. Trimming cost V 1 base and J 5 bases; bases outside gene matches: 0. The CDR3 DNA sequence: TGTGCCAGCAGCTTAGGACAGGGGTATGGCTACACCTTC. Its translation: CASSLGQGYGYTF.

This chain connects TRBV19 to TRBJ1-6; no firm D call. Germline CDR1 and CDR2: LNHDA and SQIVND (reference sequence). CDR3 length: 15 amino acids. V was cut by 9 bases and J by 0 bases, with 12 bases left in between. The CDR3 region is CASRPRHSYNSPLHF. In DNA, the CDR3 is TGTGCCAGCAGGCCACGCCACTCCTATAATTCACCCCTCCACTTT.

The J gene is TRBJ1-5, the V gene TRBV19, with D possibly matching TRBD1 (6 bases). The germline gives CDR1 LNHDA, CDR2 SQIVND (reference sequence). This CDR3 region has 15 residues. V was cut by 8 bases and J by 3 bases, with 17 bases left in between. CDR3: CASGVGAPLNQPQHF. As DNA, the CDR3 is TGTGCCAGTGGGGTGGGGGCACCTCTCAATCAGCCCCAGCATTTT.

The rearrangement joins TRBV27 to TRBJ2-1; tentative D call: TRBD2 (5 bases). This CDR3 region has 14 residues. Germline V CDR1 and CDR2: MNHEY, SMNVEV (reference sequence). Trimming took off 2 bases at V and 9 bases at J, with 14 bases between the two ends. In nucleotides, the CDR3 is TGTGCCAGCAGTTTACGAAGTACTAGAGGTGAGCAGTTCTTC. It specifies CASSLRSTRGEQFF.

This clone was picked up a small number of times. The J gene is TRBJ2-5, the V gene TRBV27; 13 positions agree with TRBD2. V dropped 2 bases and J dropped 4; count of bases not matched to a gene: 7. The CDR3 loop spans 17 amino acids. The germline V gene encodes CDR1 MNHEY and CDR2 SMNVEV (reference sequence). The CDR3 is CASSLTPGTSGTETQYF. The CDR3 DNA follows: TGTGCCAGCAGTTTAACCCCAGGGACTAGCGGGACAGAGACCCAGTACTTC.

Ten or more counts support this clone. The genes are TRBV2 and TRBJ2-3; D is unclear. This CDR3 comprises 14 residues. V shed 6 bases and J shed 0 bases, with 10 bases lying between them. Germline loops: CDR1 SNHLY, CDR2 FYNNEI. CDR3 sequence reads: CASRMRESTDTQYF. CDR3 DNA sequence: TGTGCCAGCAGAATGAGAGAGAGCACAGATACGCAGTATTTT.

The chain is built from TRBV5-1 and TRBJ2-2, with a weak D call TRBD2 (6 bases). The CDR3 sequence is 16 residues long. V dropped 4 bases and J dropped 2 bases, with 15 bases sitting between them. The germline V gene encodes CDR1 SGHRS and CDR2 YFSETQ. CDR3 sequence (DNA): TGCGCCAGCAGCCCCTCTTCCGGGAGAAACACCGGGGAGCTGTTTTTT. Encoded protein: CASSPSSGRNTGELFF. The full variable domain, rest sourced from reference TRBV5-1 and TRBJ2-2, is KAGVTQTPRYLIKTRGQQVTLSCSPISGHRSVSWYQQTPGQGLQFLFEYFSETQRNKGNFPGRFSGRQFSNSRSEMNVSTLELGDSALYLCASSPSSGRNTGELFFGEGSRLTVL.

V gene TRBV15 combines with J gene TRBJ2-2; D is ambiguous. V gave up 3 bases and J gave up 3 bases, with 5 bases separating them. Germline CDR1 and CDR2: LNHNV and YYDKDF (reference sequence). CDR3 length: 13 amino acids. CDR3 amino acids: CATSRAYTGELFF. The CDR3 DNA follows: TGTGCCACCAGCAGGGCCTACACCGGGGAGCTGTTTTTT.